These 26 T cell receptor beta chains originate from one sample sequenced in a study of CD8+ T cells in alopecia areata. Treatment noted: oral pan-JAK inhibitor, 5-10 mg twice daily. In each case, RNA was isolated and then reverse transcribed into cDNA as the sequencing template. Produced via immunoSEQ multiplex PCR; TCRdb's table is partial and in-frame only. The sample yields 150,000 to 200,000 clones, roughly 46% seen once. The sequences come from CD8+ T cells sorted from blood, collected between weeks 51 and 52, from a patient treated with tofacitinib. The receptors shown here come from a human donor with alopecia areata.

The chain combines TRBV30 with TRBJ2-7, with D perhaps TRBD2 (5 bases). Trimming pared 2 bases from V and 4 bases from J, leaving 21 bases between. This CDR3 is 16 amino acids long. The germline CDR1 and CDR2 sequences are GTSNPN and SVGIG (reference sequence). The CDR3 here is CAWSSSSGPMGYEQYF. The CDR3 bases are TGTGCCTGGAGTTCATCAAGCGGACCTATGGGGTACGAGCAGTACTTC.

The chain employs TRBV2 and TRBJ2-7; 9 nucleotides match TRBD2. The CDR3 has 15 residues. With 1 base clipped from V and 3 bases from J, the junction kept 4 bases outside the gene matches. Germline CDR1 is SNHLY and CDR2 is FYNNEI. The CDR3 DNA reads TGTGCCAGCAGTGAAGGCCTTAGCGGGGGCTACGAGCAGTACTTC. Translation gives CASSEGLSGGYEQYF.

In its sample, this clone was seen a few times. The rearrangement uses TRBV6-6 and TRBJ2-3; 13 bases match TRBD2. Trimming removed 6 bases from V and 3 bases from J; junction bases left unmatched: 6. This CDR3 region has 16 residues. CDR1 and CDR2 (germline): MNHNY, SVGAGI (reference sequence). The CDR3 nucleotides are TGTGCCAGCAGCCACAGGGGACTAGCGGGGACAGATACGCAGTATTTT. Amino acid sequence: CASSHRGLAGTDTQYF.

This clone occurred a few times. This chain links TRBV7-2 with TRBJ2-3; 15 nucleotides agree with TRBD2. The J segment lost 2 bases and the V segment lost 5 bases, leaving 2 bases of the junction unmatched. Germline lookup yields CDR1 SGHTA and CDR2 FQGNSA. There are 16 residues in the CDR3. The CDR3 sequence: CASSRTSGGATDTQYF. The CDR3 nucleotides are TGTGCCAGCAGCCGGACTAGCGGGGGGGCCACAGATACGCAGTATTTT.

The chain employs TRBV29-1 and TRBJ2-7; TRBD2 might be the D (6 bases). Germline loops: CDR1 SQVTM, CDR2 ANQGSEA. V was trimmed by 2 bases and J by 2 bases, leaving 10 bases between them. The CDR3 is 13 amino acids. The CDR3 loop reads CSVESGVTYEQYF. As DNA, the CDR3 is TGCAGCGTTGAATCGGGGGTCACCTACGAGCAGTACTTC.

The genes are TRBV20-1 and TRBJ1-2; D not certain. The germline V gene has CDR1 DFQATT and CDR2 SNEGSKA (reference sequence). The V end was cut by 1 base, the J end by 8 bases, with 8 bases between. CDR3 length: 11 amino acids. The DNA of the CDR3 is TGCAGTGCTAGAGTACCGAAGGGCTACACCTTC. Translating gives CSARVPKGYTF.

This chain links TRBV14 with TRBJ2-5; possibly TRBD2 for D (5 bases). This CDR3 is 13 amino acids long. Germline V CDR1 and CDR2: SGHDN, FVKESK. V lost 5 bases, J lost 5 bases, and 12 bases lay in between. Here the CDR3 DNA reads TGTGCCAGCAGCTCGGAGGTGGGGGAGACCCAGTACTTC. Protein: CASSSEVGETQYF.

The chain carries TRBV7-8 and TRBJ1-1, with D tentatively TRBD1 (6 bases). CDR1 and CDR2 from the germline V gene are SGHVS and FQNEAQ. The CDR3 has 13 amino acids. V gave up 3 bases and J gave up 6 bases, with 11 bases separating them. CDR3 coding DNA: TGTGCCAGCAGCTTTCAGGGGTCCCCTGAAGCTTTCTTT. This gives the protein CASSFQGSPEAFF.

This clone showed up just a few times. V is TRBV4-3 and J is TRBJ1-5, with D maybe TRBD1 (6 bases). CDR3 length: 19 residues. Per the germline V gene, CDR1 is LGHNA and CDR2 is YSLEER. Trimming pared 0 bases from V and 4 bases from J, leaving 22 bases between. This CDR3 is CASSQDSWGTRGSNQPQHF. DNA for the CDR3: TGCGCCAGCAGCCAAGATTCGTGGGGGACCAGGGGCTCGAATCAGCCCCAGCATTTT.

The V call is TRBV9, the J call TRBJ2-3, with D perhaps TRBD2 (6 bases). The CDR3 has 14 amino acids. Trimming stripped 3 bases from V and 2 bases from J, with 10 bases between. CDR1 is SGDLS and CDR2 is YYNGEE in the germline V gene. The CDR3 bases are TGTGCCAGCAGCGCCGGGAGATACACAGATACGCAGTATTTT. This encodes CASSAGRYTDTQYF.

The chain joins TRBV13 to TRBJ2-5, with D possibly matching TRBD2 (6 bases). The V end lost 1 base, the J end lost 7 bases, and 16 bases lay between the germline ends. From germline, CDR1 is PRHDT and CDR2 FYEKMQ (reference sequence). CDR3 size: 15 residues. CDR3 coding DNA: TGTGCCAGCAGCTTAGAGGCTAGCGAAGGGGTGACCCAGTACTTC. It encodes CASSLEASEGVTQYF.

The chain employs TRBV4-2 and TRBJ2-3; 15 positions match TRBD2. CDR1 is LGHNA and CDR2 is YNFKEQ in the germline V gene. V lost 4 bases and J lost 4; bases outside the gene matches: 0. The CDR3 is 15 residues long. The DNA of the CDR3 is TGTGCCAGCAGCCGGACTAGCGGGGGGGCAGATACGCAGTATTTT. Protein product: CASSRTSGGADTQYF.

This clone has a handful of counts. The V and J genes are TRBV27 and TRBJ1-1; a weak D match, TRBD1 (6 bases). Germline CDR1 and CDR2: MNHEY and SMNVEV (reference sequence). This CDR3 region has 14 residues. The V end lost 2 bases, the J end lost 1 base, and 8 bases lay between the germline ends. The CDR3 protein is CASSLVGANTEAFF. The CDR3 nucleotides are TGTGCCAGCAGTTTAGTGGGGGCGAACACTGAAGCTTTCTTT.

This chain uses TRBV5-4 with TRBJ2-3; tentative D call: TRBD1 (5 bases). CDR3 length: 15 amino acids. V gave up 0 bases and J gave up 2 bases, with 10 bases separating them. CDR1 is SGHNT and CDR2 is YYREEE in the germline V gene (reference sequence). The CDR3 here is CASSLGGRTTDTQYF. CDR3 DNA sequence: TGTGCCAGCAGCTTGGGGGGCAGGACCACAGATACGCAGTATTTT.

The rearrangement uses TRBV4-1 and TRBJ2-5; no firm D call. V lost 3 bases to trimming and J lost 1 base, with 9 bases between them. The CDR3 runs 14 residues. Germline loops: CDR1 MGHRA, CDR2 YSYEKL. The CDR3 reads CASSHPHPQETQYF. The CDR3 DNA reads TGCGCCAGCAGCCACCCTCATCCCCAAGAGACCCAGTACTTC.

This clone was observed a handful of times. This chain uses TRBV29-1 with TRBJ2-7; D is ambiguous. Germline assignment: CDR1 SQVTM and CDR2 ANQGSEA. Trimming took off 2 bases at V and 0 bases at J, with 8 bases between the two ends. The CDR3 is 13 residues long. The CDR3 coding sequence is TGCAGCGTTGAATCGGTGAGCTCCTACGAGCAGTACTTC. It yields the protein CSVESVSSYEQYF.

This clone was picked up one time. This rearrangement joins TRBV5-6 to TRBJ2-3; 10 bases map to TRBD2. After removal of 1 base from V and 6 bases from J, the junction contained 8 bases not matched to a gene. The CDR3 spans 16 residues. Germline lookup yields CDR1 SGHDT and CDR2 YYEEEE. The chain's CDR3 is CASSLQVAGGFDTQYF. The CDR3, as DNA: TGTGCCAGCAGCTTGCAGGTAGCGGGGGGTTTTGATACGCAGTATTTT.

The chain has TRBV6-5 and TRBJ2-1, with D possibly matching TRBD2 (6 bases). Trimming shortened V by 1 base and J by 5 bases, and 9 bases separated the two germline ends. The CDR3 is 14 residues long. Germline V gene sequence: CDR1 MNHEY, CDR2 SVGAGI. In DNA, the CDR3 is TGTGCCAGCAGTTACTTCGGCGGGGACAATGAGCAGTTCTTC. This encodes CASSYFGGDNEQFF.

The chain links TRBV6-1 to TRBJ2-7, with TRBD2 identical over 8 bases. Losses at the gene ends were 5 bases for V and 5 bases for J; bases not matched to a gene: 11. The CDR3 sequence is 15 residues long. Germline V gene lookup returns CDR1 MNHNS and CDR2 SASEGT. The CDR3 bases are TGTGCCAGCAGTTTCTATAGCGGGGTGGCCAACGAGCAGTACTTC. Translation gives CASSFYSGVANEQYF.

The chain employs TRBV2 and TRBJ1-5; tentative D call: TRBD1 (6 bases). Germline values: CDR1 SNHLY, CDR2 FYNNEI. The CDR3 loop spans 13 amino acids. V was cut by 6 bases and J by 7 bases, with 13 bases left in between. CDR3 loop: CASSSSGGQPQHF. CDR3 sequence (DNA): TGTGCCAGCAGCAGCTCGGGGGGCCAGCCCCAGCATTTT.

This clone was counted between two and nine times. The chain employs TRBV30 and TRBJ2-1; no reliable D call. The germline CDR1 and CDR2 sequences are GTSNPN and SVGIG (reference sequence). V lost 6 bases, J lost 10 bases, and 16 bases lay in between. The length of the CDR3 is 12 residues. The CDR3 bases are TGTGCCTGCCGGACGGGCCGCAGGGAGCAGTTCTTC. Encoded protein: CACRTGRREQFF.

The chain has TRBV30 and TRBJ1-5, with D perhaps matching TRBD1 (5 bases). The CDR3 extends over 14 amino acids. The V end was cut by 3 bases, the J end by 2 bases, with 11 bases between. CDR1 GTSNPN and CDR2 SVGIG come from the germline V gene (reference sequence). The CDR3 spells CAWRGAARNQPQHF. For the CDR3, the DNA is TGTGCCTGGAGAGGGGCCGCTCGCAATCAGCCCCAGCATTTT.

This chain joins TRBV7-9 and TRBJ2-1; 7 bases line up with TRBD1. Trimming cost V 1 base and J 4 bases; bases outside gene matches: 1. This CDR3 is 14 amino acids long. Germline V CDR1 and CDR2: SEHNR, FQNEAQ (reference sequence). The CDR3 region has the DNA TGTGCCAGCAGCTTAGAACAGGGGTACAATGAGCAGTTCTTC. Translated: CASSLEQGYNEQFF.

V and J are TRBV6-5 and TRBJ1-2; 12 nucleotides match TRBD1. The CDR3 loop spans 15 amino acids. The V and J ends lost 6 bases and 4 bases, in that order; junction bases with no gene match: 6. CDR1 MNHEY and CDR2 SVGAGI come from the germline V gene. The DNA for the CDR3 is TGTGCCAGCAGAGATCCGGGACAGGGGGCCTATGGCTACACCTTC. Protein sequence: CASRDPGQGAYGYTF.

The CDR3: CAWSVLTEESYGYTF. The CDR3 nucleotides are TGTGCCTGGAGTGTACTGACGGAGGAATCCTATGGCTACACCTTC. The genes are TRBV30 and TRBJ1-2, with D unresolved. The germline V gene has CDR1 GTSNPN and CDR2 SVGIG (reference sequence). The CDR3 runs to 15 residues. Trimming stripped 0 bases from V and 4 bases from J, with 15 bases between.

The chain couples TRBV9 to TRBJ2-6; D unclear. The CDR3 is 17 amino acids. V was trimmed by 0 bases and J by 3 bases, leaving 13 bases between them. Germline V CDR1 and CDR2: SGDLS, YYNGEE. This CDR3 reads CASSVERHPRGANVLTF. CDR3 nucleotide sequence: TGTGCCAGCAGCGTAGAACGGCACCCTCGTGGGGCCAACGTCCTGACTTTC.